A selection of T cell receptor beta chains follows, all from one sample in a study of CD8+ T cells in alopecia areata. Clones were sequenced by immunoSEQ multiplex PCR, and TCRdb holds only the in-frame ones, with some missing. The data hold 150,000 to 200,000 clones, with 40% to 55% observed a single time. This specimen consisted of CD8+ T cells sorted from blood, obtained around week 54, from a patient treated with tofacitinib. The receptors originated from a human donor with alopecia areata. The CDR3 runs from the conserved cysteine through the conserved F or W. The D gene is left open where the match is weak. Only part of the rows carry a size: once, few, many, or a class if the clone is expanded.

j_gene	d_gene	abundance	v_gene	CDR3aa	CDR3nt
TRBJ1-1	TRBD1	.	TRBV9	CASSPGDRASLFTEAFF	TGTGCCAGCAGCCCGGGGGACAGGGCGTCCCTTTTTACTGAAGCTTTCTTT
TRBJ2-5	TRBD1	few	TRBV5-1	CASRPIRDRAETQYF	TGCGCCAGCAGGCCGATCCGGGACAGGGCTGAGACCCAGTACTTC
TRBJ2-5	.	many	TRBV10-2	CASSEDQETQYF	TGCGCCAGCAGTGAGGATCAAGAGACCCAGTACTTC
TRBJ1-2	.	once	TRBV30	CAWTVANYGYTF	TGTGCCTGGACAGTAGCTAACTATGGCTACACCTTC
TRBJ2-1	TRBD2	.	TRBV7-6	CASSPYSRGFNEQFF	TGTGCCAGCAGCCCCTACTCGCGGGGGTTTAATGAGCAGTTCTTC
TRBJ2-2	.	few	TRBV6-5	CASAKNTGELFF	TGTGCCAGCGCTAAGAACACCGGGGAGCTGTTTTTT
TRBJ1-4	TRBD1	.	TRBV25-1	CATTGGDEKLFF	TGTGCCACCACAGGGGGAGATGAAAAACTGTTTTTT
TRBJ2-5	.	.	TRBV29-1	CSVADGQETQYF	TGCAGCGTAGCGGACGGCCAAGAGACCCAGTACTTC
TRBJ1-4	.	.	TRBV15	CATSRDRATNEKLFF	TGTGCCACCAGCAGAGATAGAGCAACTAATGAAAAACTGTTTTTT
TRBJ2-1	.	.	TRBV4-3	CASSQDSGGEQFF	TGCGCCAGCAGCCAAGATTCTGGAGGTGAGCAGTTCTTC
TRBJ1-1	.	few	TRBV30	CAWSILGPGNTEAFF	TGTGCCTGGAGTATCTTGGGGCCGGGGAACACTGAAGCTTTCTTT
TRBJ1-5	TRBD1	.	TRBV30	CAWGTADSNQPQHF	TGTGCCTGGGGGACAGCAGATAGCAATCAGCCCCAGCATTTT
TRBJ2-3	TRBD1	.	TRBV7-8	CASSSQGVGVDTQYF	TGTGCCAGCAGCTCCCAGGGGGTTGGAGTAGATACGCAGTATTTT
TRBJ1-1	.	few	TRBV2	CASFLLLNTEAFF	TGTGCCAGCTTCTTGCTCCTTAACACTGAAGCTTTCTTT
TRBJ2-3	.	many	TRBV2	CASSGVEASTDTQYF	TGTGCCAGCAGTGGGGTCGAGGCTAGCACAGATACGCAGTATTTT
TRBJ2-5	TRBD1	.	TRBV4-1	CASSQEDRGLGETQYF	TGCGCCAGCAGCCAAGAGGACAGGGGGCTAGGGGAGACCCAGTACTTC
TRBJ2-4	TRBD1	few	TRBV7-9	CASSPRDRAKNIQYF	TGTGCCAGCAGTCCTAGGGACAGGGCCAAAAACATTCAGTACTTC
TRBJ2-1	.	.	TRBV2	CASSPDFNEQFF	TGTGCCAGCAGTCCCGATTTCAATGAGCAGTTCTTC
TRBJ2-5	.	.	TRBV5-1	CASSLGVQETQYF	TGCGCCAGCAGCTTGGGGGTGCAAGAGACCCAGTACTTC
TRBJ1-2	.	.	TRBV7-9	CASSLPGGGGYTF	TGTGCCAGCAGCTTACCCGGGGGCGGTGGCTACACCTTC
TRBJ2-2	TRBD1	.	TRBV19	CASNVRGSTGELFF	TGTGCCAGCAATGTCAGGGGGAGCACCGGGGAGCTGTTTTTT
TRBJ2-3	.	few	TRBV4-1	CASSQVIDTQYF	TGCGCCAGCAGCCAAGTCATAGATACGCAGTATTTT
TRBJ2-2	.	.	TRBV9	CASSVEGLGTGELFF	TGTGCCAGCAGCGTAGAGGGGCTCGGCACCGGGGAGCTGTTTTTT
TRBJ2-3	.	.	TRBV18	CASSSDADTQYF	TGTGCCAGCTCTTCGGACGCAGATACGCAGTATTTT
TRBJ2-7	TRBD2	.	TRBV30	CAWRAGGDGEQYF	TGTGCCTGGAGAGCGGGGGGGGACGGCGAGCAGTACTTC
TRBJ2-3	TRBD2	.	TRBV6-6	CASSYSAGGGTDTQYF	TGTGCCAGCAGTTACTCGGCGGGGGGCGGGACAGATACGCAGTATTTT
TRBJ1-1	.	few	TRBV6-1	CASSARVGQRNTEAFF	TGTGCCAGCAGTGCTAGAGTTGGACAGAGGAACACTGAAGCTTTCTTT
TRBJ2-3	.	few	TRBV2	CASSWDSTDTQYF	TGTGCCAGCAGTTGGGACTCCACAGATACGCAGTATTTT
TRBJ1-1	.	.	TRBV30	CAWRRGDNTEAFF	TGTGCCTGGAGGCGGGGGGATAACACTGAAGCTTTCTTT
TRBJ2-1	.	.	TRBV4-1	CASSQVDGYNEQFF	TGCGCCAGCAGCCAAGTTGACGGCTACAATGAGCAGTTCTTC
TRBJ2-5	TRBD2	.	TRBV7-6	CASRRLAGRRQETQYF	TGTGCCAGCAGGCGTCTAGCGGGGCGCAGACAAGAGACCCAGTACTTC
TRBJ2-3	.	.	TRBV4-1	CASSQGRTTDTQYF	TGCGCCAGCAGCCAAGGCCGGACGACGGATACGCAGTATTTT
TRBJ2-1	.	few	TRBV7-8	CASSLSAGSYNEQFF	TGTGCCAGCAGCTTATCCGCAGGGTCGTACAATGAGCAGTTCTTC
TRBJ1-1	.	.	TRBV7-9	CASSLGGGTEAFF	TGTGCCAGCAGCTTAGGAGGGGGCACTGAAGCTTTCTTT
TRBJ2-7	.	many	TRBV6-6	CASSEFYEQYF	TGTGCCAGCAGTGAGTTCTACGAGCAGTACTTC
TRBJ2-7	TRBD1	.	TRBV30	CAWRDSITGTGYEQYF	TGTGCCTGGAGAGACTCAATAACCGGGACAGGCTACGAGCAGTACTTC
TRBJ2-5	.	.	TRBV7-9	CASSPQVQETQYF	TGTGCCAGCAGCCCACAGGTGCAGGAGACCCAGTACTTC
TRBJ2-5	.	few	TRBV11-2	CASSEEGLVEAQYF	TGTGCCAGCAGCGAGGAAGGTCTAGTTGAGGCCCAGTACTTC
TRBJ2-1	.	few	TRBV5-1	CASSLSEGTHNEQFF	TGCGCCAGCAGCTTGTCGGAGGGAACCCACAATGAGCAGTTCTTC
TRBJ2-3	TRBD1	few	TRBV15	CATSRGGQGSDTQYF	TGTGCCACCAGCAGAGGGGGACAGGGGTCAGATACGCAGTATTTT
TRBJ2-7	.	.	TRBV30	CAWSVGGDSNEQYF	TGTGCCTGGAGTGTAGGGGGGGACTCCAACGAGCAGTACTTC
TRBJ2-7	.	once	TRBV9	CASSVDEGYEQYF	TGTGCCAGCAGCGTAGACGAGGGCTACGAGCAGTACTTC
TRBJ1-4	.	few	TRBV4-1	CASSPYRQKPAGEKLFF	TGCGCCAGCAGCCCCTATCGACAAAAGCCGGCAGGCGAAAAACTGTTTTTT
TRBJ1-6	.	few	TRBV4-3	CASSRDSYNSPLHF	TGCGCCAGCAGCCGGGACTCCTATAATTCACCCCTCCACTTT
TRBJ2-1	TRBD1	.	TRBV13	CASSSDRDNEQFF	TGTGCCAGCAGCTCCGACAGGGACAATGAGCAGTTCTTC
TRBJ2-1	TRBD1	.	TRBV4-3	CASSQLTGGVNEQFF	TGCGCCAGCAGCCAGCTTACAGGGGGCGTAAATGAGCAGTTCTTC
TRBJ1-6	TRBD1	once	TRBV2	CASRASAGTVNSPLHF	TGTGCCAGCAGAGCATCGGCCGGGACAGTTAATTCACCCCTCCACTTT
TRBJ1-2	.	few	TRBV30	CAWSHRLEYGYTF	TGTGCCTGGAGTCACAGATTGGAATATGGCTACACCTTC
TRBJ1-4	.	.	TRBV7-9	CASSYWVGADEKLFF	TGTGCCAGCAGCTACTGGGTCGGCGCGGATGAAAAACTGTTTTTT